These T cell receptor beta chains were read from a single sample in a study of vaccination and CD4 T cells after COVID-19. No antigens are known for them. TCRdb ran MiXCR on the PCR reads and lists one entry per CDR3 protein. The repertoire holds 4,000 or so distinct CDR3 sequences, with about 21% as singletons. Sequenced sample: CD4+ T cells from blood, cultured in vitro. These TCRs come from a human donor who had recovered from COVID-19. Each CDR3 is given with its conserved first and last residue.

v_gene	len	j_gene	CDR3aa
TRBV29-1	12	TRBJ2-5	CSVLVTQETQYF
TRBV19	14	TRBJ2-3	CASSIQAGGNTQYF
TRBV12-3/TRBV12-4	13	TRBJ2-1	CASSLEWGTFRFF
TRBV5-5	15	TRBJ2-1	CASSFLGGSYNEQFF
TRBV27	15	TRBJ1-6	CASSPRDRVFSPLHF
TRBV7-9	16	TRBJ2-3	CASSARLAGAVDTQYF
TRBV24-1	13	TRBJ2-1	CATSDARGEEQFF
TRBV20-1	12	TRBJ2-1	CSASPAGYEQFF
TRBV11-2	11	TRBJ2-5	CASSFQETQYF
TRBV19	13	TRBJ1-1	CAIRDSPNTEALF
TRBV7-3	17	TRBJ2-5	CASSLRSGTGGVETQYF
TRBV6-1	13	TRBJ1-1	CASSHGLNTEAFF
TRBV12-5	13	TRBJ1-1	CASGLVGYTEAFF
TRBV6-1	14	TRBJ1-5	CASRASGYNQPQHF
TRBV27	12	TRBJ2-6	CASSRGGNVLTF
TRBV30	14	TRBJ1-1	CAWSDEMVNTEAFF
TRBV12-3/TRBV12-4	16	TRBJ1-2	CASSLGTGGSIYGYTF
TRBV12-3/TRBV12-4	18	TRBJ1-1	CASSQSGTGGPMNTEAFF
TRBV25-1	15	TRBJ2-5	CASSPMGTGKETQYF
TRBV11-2	12	TRBJ1-2	CASSFINAGYTF
TRBV6-1	14	TRBJ1-5	CAAGGVQSNQPQHF
TRBV7-9	15	TRBJ1-2	CASSPQRTEDYGYTF
TRBV12-3/TRBV12-4	13	TRBJ1-2	CASSSQGAKGYTF
TRBV20-1	11	TRBJ2-5	CSVDGGETQYF
TRBV30	14	TRBJ2-7	CAWSIGQGADEQYF
TRBV12-3/TRBV12-4	12	TRBJ2-5	CASRTTVGTQYF
TRBV6-1	14	TRBJ1-5	CASSGGGVGQPQHF
TRBV6-1	14	TRBJ2-5	CASSVDGGRETQYF
TRBV10-2	14	TRBJ1-5	CASSETGGGQPQHF
TRBV19	13	TRBJ1-5	CASTTGPRQPQHF
TRBV30	12	TRBJ2-5	CAWKAGGETQYF
TRBV12-3/TRBV12-4	16	TRBJ2-2	CASSPWDRRNTGELFF
TRBV3-1	12	TRBJ2-7	CASSQIGLEQYF
TRBV12-3/TRBV12-4	15	TRBJ2-3	CASSPRDISTDTQYF
TRBV2	13	TRBJ2-7	CASRWGGRNEQYF
TRBV2	14	TRBJ2-1	CASSANRGYNEQFF
TRBV11-2	12	TRBJ2-1	CASATSGLKGFF
TRBV7-9	16	TRBJ1-3	CASSPQTPSSGNTIYF
TRBV30	13	TRBJ1-6	CAWRPATNSPLHF
TRBV12-3/TRBV12-4	14	TRBJ2-7	CASTPLLSSYEQYF
TRBV2	14	TRBJ1-2	CATEPGRTFYGYTF
TRBV30	13	TRBJ1-4	CAWRQSFNEKLFF
TRBV5-4	17	TRBJ2-3	CASRFRTSQRATDTQYF
TRBV30	12	TRBJ1-6	CASTTGNSPLHF
TRBV5-1	15	TRBJ2-7	CASSFGTSGKDEQYF
TRBV6-1	12	TRBJ1-2	CASSEGSLPYTF
TRBV30	14	TRBJ2-2	CAWKGTANTGELFF
TRBV9	15	TRBJ1-1	CASSVVGTGGVEAFF
TRBV6-1	14	TRBJ1-1	CASSPSREGTEAFF
TRBV11-2	16	TRBJ2-2	CASSLRGAVRTGELFF
TRBV20-1	14	TRBJ2-1	CSARFGGGADEQFF
TRBV30	11	TRBJ1-2	CAWSPSYGYTF
TRBV4-2	15	TRBJ2-2	CASSQSAVTTGELFF
TRBV3-1	13	TRBJ2-5	CASSQGIRETQYF
TRBV30	12	TRBJ2-1	CAWSQTLDEQFF
TRBV20-1	15	TRBJ2-3	CSALTSGGLTDTQYF
TRBV10-1	15	TRBJ2-1	CASSESQGRNNEQFF